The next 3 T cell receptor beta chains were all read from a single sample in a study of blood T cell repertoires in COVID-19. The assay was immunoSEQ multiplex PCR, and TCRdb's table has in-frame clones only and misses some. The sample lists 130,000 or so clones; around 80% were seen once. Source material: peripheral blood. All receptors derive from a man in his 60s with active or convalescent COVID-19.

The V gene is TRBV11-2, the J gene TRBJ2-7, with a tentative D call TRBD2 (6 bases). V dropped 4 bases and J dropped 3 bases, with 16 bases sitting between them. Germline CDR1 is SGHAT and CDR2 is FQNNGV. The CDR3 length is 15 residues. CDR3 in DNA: TGTGCCAGCAGCTACTCCCGGGACTCCTACTACGAGCAGTACTTC. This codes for CASSYSRDSYYEQYF. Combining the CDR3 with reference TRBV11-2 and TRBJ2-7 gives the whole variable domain EAGVAQSPRYKIIEKRQSVAFWCNPISGHATLYWYQQILGQGPKLLIQFQNNGVVDDSQLPKDRFSAERLKGVDSTLKIQPAKLEDSAVYLCASSYSRDSYYEQYFGPGTRLTVT.

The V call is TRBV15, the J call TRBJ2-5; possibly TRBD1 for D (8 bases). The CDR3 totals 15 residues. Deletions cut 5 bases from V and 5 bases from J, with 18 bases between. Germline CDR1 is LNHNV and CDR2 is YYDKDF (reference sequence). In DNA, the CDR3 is TGTGCCACCAGCGGGAGGGACAGGTTCACCGAGACCCAGTACTTC. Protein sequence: CATSGRDRFTETQYF. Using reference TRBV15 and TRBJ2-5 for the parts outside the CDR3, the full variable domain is DAMVIQNPRYQVTQFGKPVTLSCSQTLNHNVMYWYQQKSSQAPKLLFHYYDKDFNNEADTPDNFQSRRPNTSFCFLDIRSPGLGDTAMYLCATSGRDRFTETQYFGPGTRLLVL.

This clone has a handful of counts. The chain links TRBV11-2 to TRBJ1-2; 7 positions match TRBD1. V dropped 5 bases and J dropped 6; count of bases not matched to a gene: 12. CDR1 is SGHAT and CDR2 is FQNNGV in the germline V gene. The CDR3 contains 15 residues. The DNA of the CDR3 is TGTGCCAGCAGCCCATACATAGAGGGGGCAGATGGCTACACCTTC. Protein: CASSPYIEGADGYTF.